Each of the 14 T cell receptor beta chains below was sequenced from the same sample in a study of metastatic and nonmetastatic thyroid tumors. Until they underwent thyroid surgery, no patient had received any treatment. Using MiXCR, TCRdb reanalyzed the PCR reads. The table records about 12,000 clones, roughly 21% of them present only once. Specimen: adjacent normal tissue. These receptors were obtained from a female donor with papillary thyroid cancer or a benign thyroid nodule (not recorded which). Some clones in this sample may be carry-over from other donors' samples.

This clone has only a few counts. The chain employs TRBV27 and TRBJ1-6; D not certain. Trimming left V 3 bases short and J 10 bases short, with 10 bases between. This CDR3 has 13 amino acids. Germline CDR1 MNHEY, CDR2 SMNVEV (reference sequence). CDR3 region: CASSLDRGSPLHF. The CDR3 DNA sequence: TGTGCCAGCAGTTTGGACCGGGGATCACCCCTCCACTTT.

The V call is TRBV19, the J call TRBJ2-1; tentative D call: TRBD2 (7 bases). Germline V lookup: CDR1 LNHDA, CDR2 SQIVND (reference sequence). The CDR3 length is 17 residues. Trimming took off 4 bases at V and 2 bases at J, with 18 bases between the two ends. CDR3 residues: CASSREGGTPAYNEQFF. CDR3 sequence (DNA): TGTGCCAGTAGTAGGGAGGGGGGGACTCCCGCCTACAATGAGCAGTTCTTC.

This clone qualifies as medium-sized. The rearrangement links TRBV19 to TRBJ2-1; 13 nucleotides agree with TRBD2. Trimming removed 10 bases from V and 2 bases from J; junction bases left unmatched: 5. The CDR3 is 15 residues long. Germline CDR1 is LNHDA and CDR2 is SQIVND (reference sequence). The CDR3 here is CATTSGGAAYNEQFF. DNA of the CDR3: TGTGCCACCACTAGCGGGGGGGCCGCCTACAATGAGCAGTTCTTC.

This clone was seen repeatedly, ten times or more. This sequence joins TRBV2 and TRBJ1-1; tentatively, D is TRBD1 (5 bases). Trimming removed 2 bases from V and 5 bases from J, with 6 bases in between. Germline CDR1 and CDR2: SNHLY and FYNNEI. The CDR3 extends over 12 amino acids. Here the CDR3 DNA reads TGTGCCAGCAGTGAACAGGGAACTGAAGCTTTCTTT. Protein: CASSEQGTEAFF.

V gene TRBV3-1 combines with J gene TRBJ2-1; D may be TRBD2 (7 bases). V shed 4 bases and J shed 2 bases, with 12 bases lying between them. The CDR3 runs 15 residues. In germline, CDR1 is LGHDT, CDR2 YNNKEL (reference sequence). The CDR3 sequence: CASSPRGGAYNEQFF. In nucleotides, the CDR3 is TGTGCCAGCAGCCCTAGGGGGGGCGCCTACAATGAGCAGTTCTTC.

This clone has a count of ten or more. The V and J genes are TRBV5-1 and TRBJ2-2; D gene ambiguous. This CDR3 comprises 14 residues. Germline assignment: CDR1 SGHRS and CDR2 YFSETQ. V lost 0 bases, J lost 7 bases, and 10 bases lay in between. In DNA form, the CDR3 reads TGCGCCAGCAGCTTGGGTCTAGTCATCGGGGAGCTGTTTTTT. Amino acid sequence: CASSLGLVIGELFF.

This clone occurred a few times. V is TRBV5-4 and J is TRBJ2-7; D may be TRBD1 or TRBD2 (5 bases each). Germline V CDR1 and CDR2: SGHNT, YYREEE (reference sequence). Trimming stripped 0 bases from V and 6 bases from J, with 16 bases between. The CDR3 runs 15 residues. CDR3 DNA sequence: TGTGCCAGCAGCTTGGGCCAGGGAGTCTTATGCGAGCAGTACTTC. Amino acids: CASSLGQGVLCEQYF.

This clone was counted ten times or more. The rearrangement joins TRBV3-1 to TRBJ2-1; TRBD2 matches 11 bases. V lost 4 bases, J lost 4 bases, and 3 bases stayed unmatched. Germline CDR1 LGHDT, CDR2 YNNKEL (reference sequence). The CDR3 is made up of 15 amino acids. CDR3 in amino acids: CASSRSGGAYNEQFF. The CDR3 nucleotides read TGTGCCAGCAGCCGTAGCGGGGGGGCATACAATGAGCAGTTCTTC.

This clone was detected once. The CDR3 here is CASSLPFKTSGGYNEQFF. The DNA for the CDR3 is TGCGCCAGCAGCTTGCCCTTTAAGACTAGCGGGGGCTACAATGAGCAGTTCTTC. J is TRBJ2-1 and V is TRBV5-1; 12 positions agree with TRBD2. The CDR3 length is 18 residues. Germline CDR1 SGHRS, CDR2 YFSETQ. V trimming: 1 base; J trimming: 3 bases; junction bases outside the gene matches: 8.

This chain links TRBV12-3 or TRBV12-4 with TRBJ2-7; 9 positions match TRBD1. After removal of 4 bases from V and 2 bases from J, the junction contained 6 bases not matched to a gene. This CDR3 has 15 amino acids. CDR3 in amino acids: CASSSKWTGAYEQYF. The CDR3 nucleotides are TGTGCCAGCAGTTCGAAGTGGACAGGGGCCTACGAGCAGTACTTC.

This clone was counted between two and nine times. Compared with germline, one end of the junction differs, possibly owing to a read error. The chain carries TRBV2 and TRBJ2-3; D ambiguous. CDR3 length equals 15 residues. From germline, CDR1 is SNHLY and CDR2 FYNNEI. CDR3 residues: CASSESRYRTDTQYF. The CDR3 coding sequence is TGTGCAAGCAGTGAAAGTAGATACCGCACAGATACGCAGTATTTT. Full variable domain (remainder filled in from reference TRBV2 and TRBJ2-3): EPEVTQTPSHQVTQMGQEVILRCVPISNHLYFYWYRQILGQKVEFLVSFYNNEISEKSEIFDDQFSVERPDGSNFTLKIRSTKLEDSAMYFCASSESRYRTDTQYFGPGTRLTVL.

The CDR3 sequence: CSAQGGRTSGSEDTQYF. The CDR3 coding sequence is TGCAGTGCTCAGGGGGGCAGGACTAGCGGGAGTGAAGATACGCAGTATTTT. The rearrangement uses TRBV20-1 and TRBJ2-3; the match to TRBD2 covers 13 bases. CDR1 is DFQATT and CDR2 is SNEGSKA in the germline V gene (reference sequence). This CDR3 has 17 residues. The V and J ends lost 5 bases and 5 bases, in that order; junction bases with no gene match: 13.

This clone was found many times. The V and J genes are TRBV2 and TRBJ2-5; D is perhaps TRBD1 or TRBD2 (5 bases each). The CDR3 has 15 residues. V was cut by 5 bases and J by 5 bases, with 18 bases left in between. Germline CDR1 reads SNHLY; CDR2 reads FYNNEI. CDR3 loop: CASSLDLGVGETQYF. For the CDR3, the DNA is TGTGCCAGCAGTCTAGACTTGGGGGTTGGGGAGACCCAGTACTTC.

The chain carries TRBV27 and TRBJ1-5; D gene uncertain. This CDR3 is 13 amino acids long. Per germline, CDR1 MNHEY and CDR2 SMNVEV (reference sequence). The V end lost 0 bases, the J end lost 3 bases, and 3 bases lay between the germline ends. In DNA form, the CDR3 reads TGTGCCAGCAGTTTATCGGTCAATCAGCCCCAGCATTTT. This translates into CASSLSVNQPQHF.